The present TCR beta chain was sequenced within a study of T cell therapy after organ transplantation. About the research overall: Therapy products were autologous CMV-specific T cells, peptide-expanded for roughly 2 weeks. Up to 6 doses were given at 2-week intervals. 4 to 8 weeks after therapy completion, short-term post-therapy blood was collected.

Data came from immunoSEQ multiplex PCR; TCRdb stores just in-frame clones and leaves some out. The sample comprises 20,000 or so clones, around 81% of which are singletons, and about 10% rests with the top ten. Germline CDR1 and CDR2: MNHEY and SVGAGI. The V end was cut by 6 bases, the J end by 3 bases, with 13 bases between. The CDR3 spans 14 residues. Study-level findings and limits: Confounding by concurrent antirejection or antiviral medications was not assessed.

The time point denotes: 4-8 weeks after completion of therapy. As regards this clone: Its specificity is unknown.

The clonotype comes from a human patient who had received a solid organ transplant and had CMV disease. The T cells may partly be graft donor cells. This chain uses TRBV6-5 with TRBJ2-3; the D call may be TRBD1 or TRBD2 (5 bases each). The sample here was CD8+ T cells from blood, taken after autologous CMV-specific T cell therapy. The CDR3: CASSQGTSTDTQYF. CDR3 sequence (DNA): TGTGCCAGCAGCCAAGGGACGTCAACAGATACGCAGTATTTT.